What follows are 29 T cell receptor beta chains derived from one specimen sequenced in a study of blood T cell repertoires in COVID-19. Assay used: immunoSEQ multiplex PCR; TCRdb lists only in-frame clones, some missing. The sample carries about 240,000 clones, 83% recorded once. The source material was PBMCs or T cells enriched from blood (not recorded which). The receptors originated from a woman between 40 and 55 years old who had been exposed to COVID-19.

This clone was seen only a few times. The chain employs TRBV12-3 or TRBV12-4 and TRBJ1-2; D is unclear. The CDR3 spans 11 residues. Trimming removed 5 bases at V and 1 base at J, with 2 bases between. The CDR3 DNA is TGTGCCAGCAGTCGTAACTATGGCTACACCTTC. Translation gives CASSRNYGYTF.

The chain is built from TRBV20-1 and TRBJ2-5; D uncertain. Germline CDR1 and CDR2: DFQATT and SNEGSKA (reference sequence). V was cut by 4 bases and J by 5 bases, with 8 bases left in between. There are 11 residues in the CDR3. The CDR3 loop reads CSATSRETQYF. DNA of the CDR3: TGCAGTGCTACCTCGAGGGAGACCCAGTACTTC.

DNA for the CDR3: TGTGCTAGTGGTCAGGGTCACGATGAGCAGTTCTTC. This sequence encodes CASGQGHDEQFF. The chain links TRBV12-5 to TRBJ2-1; a possible D gene is TRBD1 (5 bases). Trimming took off 5 bases at V and 8 bases at J, with 10 bases between the two ends. Per the germline V gene, CDR1 is LGHNT and CDR2 is FRNRAP. The CDR3 consists of 12 residues.

The chain is built from TRBV5-1 and TRBJ2-5; 10 nucleotides align to TRBD1. CDR1 SGHRS and CDR2 YFSETQ come from the germline V gene. Unmatched junction bases numbered 6, after V lost 6 bases and J lost 7 bases. The CDR3 has 13 amino acids. The CDR3 spells CASNDRGQGTQYF. CDR3 DNA sequence: TGCGCCAGCAATGACAGGGGGCAGGGGACCCAGTACTTC.

The chain uses TRBV10-3 and TRBJ2-7; D unresolved. The CDR3 has 15 amino acids. Germline loops: CDR1 ENHRY, CDR2 SYGVKD. V lost 0 bases and J 5 bases, leaving 14 bases between the germline ends. CDR3 in DNA: TGTGCCATCAGTGAGTCACCCTGGTGGTCGGACGAGCAGTACTTC. Translated: CAISESPWWSDEQYF.

The chain links TRBV5-1 to TRBJ2-1; D is perhaps TRBD2 (6 bases). The CDR3 spans 16 residues. Germline V gene lookup returns CDR1 SGHRS and CDR2 YFSETQ. Trimming took off 1 base at V and 2 bases at J, with 13 bases between the two ends. The CDR3 is CASSLWVGGAYNEQFF. The CDR3 nucleotides are TGCGCCAGCAGCTTGTGGGTCGGCGGGGCCTACAATGAGCAGTTCTTC. The full variable domain, in which reference TRBV5-1 and TRBJ2-1 provide the parts outside the CDR3, is KAGVTQTPRYLIKTRGQQVTLSCSPISGHRSVSWYQQTPGQGLQFLFEYFSETQRNKGNFPGRFSGRQFSNSRSEMNVSTLELGDSALYLCASSLWVGGAYNEQFFGPGTRLTVL.

The rearrangement links TRBV7-2 to TRBJ1-2, with D tentatively TRBD1 (6 bases). Germline assignment: CDR1 SGHTA and CDR2 FQGNSA. V was pared by 0 bases and J by 5 bases, with 16 bases between. The length of the CDR3 is 16 residues. The CDR3 nucleotides read TGTGCCAGCAGCTTAGCACTTGACAGGCCTAGGTATGGCTACACCTTC. Protein: CASSLALDRPRYGYTF.

This chain links TRBV12-5 with TRBJ1-3; D gene ambiguous. The germline gives CDR1 LGHNT, CDR2 FRNRAP. This CDR3 contains 14 residues. V was shortened by 1 base and J by 2 bases, with 6 bases between the two germline ends. The CDR3, as DNA: TGTGCTAGTGGTTTGGGCCAGGCTGGAAACACCATATATTTT. This translates into CASGLGQAGNTIYF.

The chain links TRBV5-1 to TRBJ2-7; tentative D call: TRBD1 (5 bases). Germline V gene data show CDR1 as SGHRS and CDR2 as YFSETQ. There are 16 residues in the CDR3. V was shortened by 4 bases and J by 0 bases, with 17 bases between the two germline ends. The CDR3 reads CASSHRPQGSSYEQYF. The CDR3 DNA reads as TGCGCCAGCAGCCACAGGCCCCAGGGAAGCTCCTACGAGCAGTACTTC.

A word on this clone: The sample holds other DNA sequences that translate to the same CDR3. The rearrangement links TRBV2 to TRBJ2-7, with a possible D match to TRBD1 (5 bases). Germline V gene lookup returns CDR1 SNHLY and CDR2 FYNNEI. V was clipped by 2 bases and J by 1 base, with 9 bases between them. This CDR3 region has 14 residues. The chain's CDR3 is CASSEQGISYEQYF. CDR3 nucleotides: TGTGCCAGCAGTGAACAGGGCATTTCCTACGAGCAGTACTTC. Based on the CDR3 plus reference TRBV2 and TRBJ2-7, the full variable domain is EPEVTQTPSHQVTQMGQEVILRCVPISNHLYFYWYRQILGQKVEFLVSFYNNEISEKSEIFDDQFSVERPDGSNFTLKIRSTKLEDSAMYFCASSEQGISYEQYFGPGTRLTVT.

The DNA of the CDR3 is TGTGCCAGCAGCTTAGCGGGAGAAGATACGCAGTATTTT. It is translated as CASSLAGEDTQYF. The chain recombines TRBV7-9 with TRBJ2-3, with a tentative D call TRBD2 (5 bases). Per germline, CDR1 SEHNR and CDR2 FQNEAQ (reference sequence). V lost 0 bases, J lost 5 bases, and 6 bases lay in between. This CDR3 contains 13 residues.

The V and J genes are TRBV2 and TRBJ1-6; 9 bases agree with TRBD1. With V trimmed by 6 bases and J by 6 bases, 6 bases remained unmatched. Germline V lookup: CDR1 SNHLY, CDR2 FYNNEI. The length of the CDR3 is 15 residues. CDR3 nucleotide sequence: TGTGCCAGCAGAGTCGGGGACAGGGTTAATTCACCCCTCCACTTT. It yields the protein CASRVGDRVNSPLHF.

The V gene is TRBV2, the J gene TRBJ1-2; TRBD1 is a possible D gene (5 bases). Trimming left V 7 bases short and J 8 bases short, with 20 bases between. This CDR3 spans 14 amino acids. Per the germline V gene, CDR1 is SNHLY and CDR2 is FYNNEI. For the CDR3, the DNA is TGTGCCAGCACCTTCGCGCCAGGGAACGGAGGCTACACCTTC. It translates to CASTFAPGNGGYTF.

This clone showed up many times. V gene TRBV13 combines with J gene TRBJ2-7; 14 nucleotides line up with TRBD2. Trimming removed 5 bases from V and 7 bases from J; junction bases left unmatched: 16. Germline V gene sequence: CDR1 PRHDT, CDR2 FYEKMQ (reference sequence). The CDR3 has 18 residues. The CDR3 region has the DNA TGTGCCAGCAGCCCTTTTTGGCCGGGACTAGCGGGGGCCGGGGAGCAGTACTTC. Its translation is CASSPFWPGLAGAGEQYF.

The CDR3 DNA reads as TGTGCCAGCAGTTACTCGGCCAGCGGGGGCGGGGAGCTGTTTTTT. Protein: CASSYSASGGGELFF. V usage is TRBV6-5 and J usage is TRBJ2-2; TRBD2 aligns across 8 bases. With V trimmed by 0 bases and J by 7 bases, 4 bases remained unmatched. The germline V gene encodes CDR1 MNHEY and CDR2 SVGAGI. The CDR3 spans 15 residues.

The genes are TRBV4-3 and TRBJ1-1; weak D call: TRBD1 (5 bases). Germline lookup yields CDR1 LGHNA and CDR2 YSLEER. The CDR3 loop spans 14 amino acids. V dropped 0 bases and J dropped 10 bases, with 15 bases sitting between them. The CDR3 DNA reads as TGCGCCAGCAGCCAAGAAAGTTTCCAGGGCCGAGCTTTCTTT. Its translation is CASSQESFQGRAFF.

The CDR3 spells CASSPEDRDSAYEQYF. For the CDR3, the DNA is TGCGCCAGCAGCCCAGAAGACCGGGACTCTGCCTACGAGCAGTACTTC. The chain uses TRBV4-3 and TRBJ2-7; D is perhaps TRBD2 (6 bases). The CDR3 extends over 16 amino acids. Germline CDR1 LGHNA, CDR2 YSLEER. V shed 4 bases and J shed 2 bases, with 18 bases lying between them.

J is TRBJ1-2 and V is TRBV10-3; 9 positions agree with TRBD1. This CDR3 spans 16 amino acids. V lost 7 bases to trimming and J lost 0 bases; unmatched junction nucleotides: 9. CDR1 and CDR2 from the germline V gene are ENHRY and SYGVKD. This chain's CDR3 is CAINPGQGITNYGYTF. The CDR3 coding sequence is TGTGCCATCAATCCTGGACAGGGGATCACTAACTATGGCTACACCTTC.

The chain couples TRBV6-5 to TRBJ1-2; D gene ambiguous. The germline V and J ends were trimmed by 6 bases and 0 bases, with 14 bases remaining between them. This CDR3 contains 15 residues. The germline CDR1 and CDR2 sequences are MNHEY and SVGAGI. CDR3 in amino acids: CASRRTGKSNYGYTF. CDR3 nucleotide sequence: TGTGCCAGCAGGAGAACCGGGAAGTCTAACTATGGCTACACCTTC.

V is TRBV7-2 and J is TRBJ2-7; 10 nucleotides align to TRBD2. Germline-derived CDR1 and CDR2 are SGHTA and FQGNSA. The CDR3 is 14 amino acids. V shed 5 bases, J shed 3 bases, and the junction held 4 bases outside the gene matches. CDR3 in amino acids: CASSQGLAVYEQYF. The CDR3 DNA follows: TGTGCCAGCAGCCAAGGACTAGCGGTCTACGAGCAGTACTTC.

V and J are TRBV19 and TRBJ1-1, with D hard to call. Trimming stripped 8 bases from V and 0 bases from J, with 10 bases between. The CDR3 is 13 amino acids. The germline CDR1 and CDR2 sequences are LNHDA and SQIVND (reference sequence). CDR3 sequence reads: CASRTGVNTEAFF. The CDR3 DNA sequence: TGTGCCAGTCGGACGGGAGTGAACACTGAAGCTTTCTTT.

The chain links TRBV29-1 to TRBJ2-3; 9 bases align to TRBD1. The CDR3 loop spans 14 amino acids. V dropped 6 bases and J dropped 3; count of bases not matched to a gene: 7. Germline CDR1 reads SQVTM; CDR2 reads ANQGSEA. The CDR3 nucleotides are TGCAGCGTGGAACAGGGGGCAGGTACAGATACGCAGTATTTT. Its protein is CSVEQGAGTDTQYF.

In its sample, this clone was seen once. The genes are TRBV2 and TRBJ1-2; D ambiguous. The length of the CDR3 is 12 residues. Germline V CDR1 and CDR2: SNHLY, FYNNEI. Deletions cut 6 bases from V and 1 base from J, with 6 bases between. DNA of the CDR3: TGTGCCAGCAGCAGAATTAACTATGGCTACACCTTC. Its protein is CASSRINYGYTF.

This clone was counted a few times. This sequence joins TRBV3-1 (or the pseudogene TRBV3-2) and TRBJ2-2; TRBD1 might be the D (6 bases). With 4 bases removed from V and 2 bases from J, the gap between germline ends came to 17 bases. The germline CDR1 and CDR2 sequences are LGHDT and YNNKEL (reference sequence). The CDR3 is 17 amino acids. This CDR3 is CASSPAYRVSNTGELFF. In DNA form, the CDR3 reads TGTGCCAGCAGCCCTGCGTACAGGGTGTCAAACACCGGGGAGCTGTTTTTT.

This clone appeared a single time. The genes are TRBV7-6 and TRBJ2-5, with a weak D call TRBD2 (6 bases). Trimming took off 4 bases at V and 4 bases at J, with 16 bases between the two ends. Germline V gene data show CDR1 as SGHVS and CDR2 as FNYEAQ. The length of the CDR3 is 15 residues. The CDR3 loop is CASSSAGIPGETQYF. DNA of the CDR3: TGTGCCAGCAGCTCGGCGGGGATCCCGGGAGAGACCCAGTACTTC.

The chain uses TRBV4-3 and TRBJ2-6; possible D gene TRBD1, 5 bases. Germline lookup yields CDR1 LGHNA and CDR2 YSLEER. The CDR3 has 17 residues. The V end lost 4 bases, the J end lost 0 bases, and 13 bases lay between the germline ends. CDR3 sequence (DNA): TGCGCCAGCAGCCCCCTTGCTCAGGGCTCTGGGGCCAACGTCCTGACTTTC. It encodes CASSPLAQGSGANVLTF.

The V and J genes are TRBV4-2 and TRBJ2-2; maybe TRBD2 (7 bases). Germline V gives CDR1 LGHNA, CDR2 YNFKEQ. This CDR3 is built from 18 residues. Trimming removed 3 bases at V and 1 base at J, with 18 bases between. The CDR3, as DNA: TGTGCCAGCAGCCAGGAGGCGGGCGGGGGCCGGAACACCGGGGAGCTGTTTTTT. Its protein is CASSQEAGGGRNTGELFF.

The chain uses TRBV4-2 and TRBJ2-6, with D possibly being TRBD1 (5 bases). Deletions cut 5 bases from V and 0 bases from J, with 14 bases between. The V gene's germline CDR1 is LGHNA and CDR2 YNFKEQ. The CDR3 consists of 17 residues. CDR3 in amino acids: CASSGKGLSSGANVLTF. The CDR3 DNA reads TGTGCCAGCAGCGGAAAGGGGTTAAGCTCTGGGGCCAACGTCCTGACTTTC.

The chain is built from TRBV9 and TRBJ2-2, with TRBD1 as a possible D gene (6 bases). The CDR3 consists of 16 residues. The V end was cut by 2 bases, the J end by 0 bases, with 11 bases between. Germline assignment: CDR1 SGDLS and CDR2 YYNGEE. The CDR3 reads CASSVGGTTNTGELFF. CDR3 nucleotide sequence: TGTGCCAGCAGCGTTGGGGGCACCACGAACACCGGGGAGCTGTTTTTT.